This T cell receptor (beta chain) comes out of a study of shared clonotypes between healthy human individuals (dated by TCRdb to about 2020). Study-wide context: A couple of women and a few men aged 18 to 49 years were included in the cohort. Per donor, three plates each were used for CD4 naive and CD4 memory, two for CD8 naive, and one for CD8 memory. The study deeply sequenced blood TCR repertoires of about 5 healthy adults to estimate repertoire size and the extent of clonotype sharing between individuals. To increase sequencing depth and limit assay-specific biases, TCR repertoire library preparation and sequencing were carried out by different laboratories using diverse techniques. Per donor, leukapheresis produced somewhere between about 0.94 and 9.5 billion PBMCs. Broader findings and caveats from the paper: Naive subsets generally had larger estimated clonotype richness than memory subsets did. Clonotypes shared by all four sorted-subset donors showed higher generation probabilities than non-shared clonotypes. Pairwise subsampling indicated that sequencing depth was expected to affect the degree of clonotype sharing among donors. The genetic and exposure-history diversity represented was limited by the small number of donors. Rarefaction of sorted-subset datasets indicated incomplete sequencing despite the large sequencing depth. Sampling was restricted to blood, and TCR repertoires in tissue are likely to differ from TCR repertoires in blood. Around 5.4% of naive CD4, 3.5% of naive CD8, 2.3% of memory CD4, and around 0.4% of memory CD8 clonotypes were shared across a few donors.

V loses 6 bases, J loses 0 bases, and the germline ends lie 9 bases apart. The CDR3 sequence holds 14 residues, the cysteine and phenylalanine included. The DNA shown is the 42-base CDR3, in frame from base 1. Via the germline V gene, CDR1 is MNHNS and CDR2 SASEGT. TCR CDR3 regions were amplified from genomic DNA by multiplex PCR using the deep immunoSEQ assay. Extracted genomic DNA from each cell subset was spread evenly across all wells of several immunoSEQ 96-well plates, with each plate serving as a replicate. For sorted subsets, around 200 ng genomic DNA, equal to approximately 30,000 T cell genomes, was loaded into each replicate PCR. Purified libraries were measured with a Qubit 3.0 fluorometer, size-checked on a Bioanalyzer 2100, and measured again with the KAPA Library Quantification kit. Each immunoSEQ 96-well plate was sequenced on its own single-read 150-cycle Illumina NextSeq 550 flow cell. In the original analysis: Because the immunoSEQ output held only junctional sequences and lacked quality scores, the filtering could not match the filtering applied to full-length reads. Sequences were annotated with PyIR, a Python wrapper for IgBLAST v1.9, using IMGT germline references to assign V/J genes and CDR3. Reads were filtered out if the reads had weak V/J assignments (E-value above 1e-6), no CDR3, stop codons, out-of-frame junctions, or ambiguous translated residues. V3J clonotypes were defined as sequences sharing the same inferred V gene, J gene, and CDR3 amino acid sequence. Percentage overlap between repertoires was calculated by dividing the number of shared unique clonotypes by the size of the smaller repertoire. RTK rarefaction, the Chao1 estimator, and Recon v2.1 estimates of unobserved clonotypes were used to assess repertoire richness. Generation probabilities were computed with OLGA for all TCRbeta clonotypes obtained by the gDNA method from a few donors. The source is immuneACCESS, and TCRdb retained only in-frame sequences with V and J called. Part of the clones is not carried over; for the studies checked, unresolved V genes explain less than half of this, and the remainder is unexplained. The V and J calls and clone size come from that table; D and trimming were worked out from the DNA. The sample table lists about 1 million clones, about 77% of them with a count of one. Jointly, the top ten make up about 1.5% of the sample.

Notes on this clone: What antigen it recognizes has not been identified. Base qualities were left out, and no much larger clone turns up one base away.

Donors were healthy HIV-negative adults with no recently reported acute infections or vaccinations. All donors were Caucasian adults living in Nashville, Tennessee, USA. CD4+ T cells were enriched by magnetic negative selection; naive cells were then positively selected on CD45RA, and the negative fraction formed the memory subset. Blood was obtained by leukapheresis, after which PBMCs were separated by Ficoll-Histopaque density gradient centrifugation and cryopreserved in liquid nitrogen vapor phase. Analytical flow cytometry was used to check the purity and quantity of each magnetically sorted T cell population. Each sorted fraction had its genomic DNA isolated and then quantified by UV absorbance on a Nanodrop 2000c.

Sequenced input: memory CD4+ T cells sorted from blood. Per the publication, the cell subset or site label means: CD45RA-negative fraction. This receptor was taken from a young man in good health. In this chain, TRBV6-1 is recombined with TRBJ1-3, with no confident D gene call. CDR3 sequence: CASRDVNSGNTIYF. The sequenced DNA is TGTGCCAGCAGGGACGTGAACTCTGGAAACACCATATATTTT.